This TCR beta chain comes out of a study of STAT5B mutations in CD4+ large granular lymphocyte leukemia. The protocol was immunoSEQ multiplex PCR, while the TCRdb copy is restricted to in-frame clones and leaves out a portion. Of more than 20,000 clones in the sample, 81% were seen once. This clone was observed once. Germline V gene data show CDR1 as SGHRS and CDR2 as YFSETQ. The CDR3 is 16 amino acids. V lost 0 bases and J lost 1; bases outside the gene matches: 4. Sequencing input: CD4+ T cells from blood buffy coats. V is TRBV5-1 and J is TRBJ1-1; 9 nucleotides align to TRBD1. The TCR sequence derives from a human donor in good health. CDR3 in amino acids: CASSLANRGQNTEAFF. For the CDR3, the DNA is TGCGCCAGCAGCTTGGCCAACAGGGGGCAGAACACTGAAGCTTTCTTT.